This entry is about one T cell receptor beta chain. The record originates from a study of tumor T cells in aggressive B-cell lymphoma. TCRdb's table, derived via immunoSEQ multiplex PCR, lists solely in-frame clones and lacks some. The sample has approximately 5,600 clones; about 93% are singletons. The V segment lost 5 bases and the J segment 8 bases; nucleotides outside the gene matches: 3. The CDR3 loop spans 12 amino acids. Germline loops: CDR1 MNHEY, CDR2 SMNVEV (reference sequence). The sample was tumor tissue. The source is an adult with diffuse large B cell lymphoma. The chain employs TRBV27 and TRBJ2-1; 7 bases align to TRBD1. The CDR3 region is CASSEQGYEQFF. The DNA of the CDR3 is TGTGCCAGCAGTGAACAGGGGTATGAGCAGTTCTTC.